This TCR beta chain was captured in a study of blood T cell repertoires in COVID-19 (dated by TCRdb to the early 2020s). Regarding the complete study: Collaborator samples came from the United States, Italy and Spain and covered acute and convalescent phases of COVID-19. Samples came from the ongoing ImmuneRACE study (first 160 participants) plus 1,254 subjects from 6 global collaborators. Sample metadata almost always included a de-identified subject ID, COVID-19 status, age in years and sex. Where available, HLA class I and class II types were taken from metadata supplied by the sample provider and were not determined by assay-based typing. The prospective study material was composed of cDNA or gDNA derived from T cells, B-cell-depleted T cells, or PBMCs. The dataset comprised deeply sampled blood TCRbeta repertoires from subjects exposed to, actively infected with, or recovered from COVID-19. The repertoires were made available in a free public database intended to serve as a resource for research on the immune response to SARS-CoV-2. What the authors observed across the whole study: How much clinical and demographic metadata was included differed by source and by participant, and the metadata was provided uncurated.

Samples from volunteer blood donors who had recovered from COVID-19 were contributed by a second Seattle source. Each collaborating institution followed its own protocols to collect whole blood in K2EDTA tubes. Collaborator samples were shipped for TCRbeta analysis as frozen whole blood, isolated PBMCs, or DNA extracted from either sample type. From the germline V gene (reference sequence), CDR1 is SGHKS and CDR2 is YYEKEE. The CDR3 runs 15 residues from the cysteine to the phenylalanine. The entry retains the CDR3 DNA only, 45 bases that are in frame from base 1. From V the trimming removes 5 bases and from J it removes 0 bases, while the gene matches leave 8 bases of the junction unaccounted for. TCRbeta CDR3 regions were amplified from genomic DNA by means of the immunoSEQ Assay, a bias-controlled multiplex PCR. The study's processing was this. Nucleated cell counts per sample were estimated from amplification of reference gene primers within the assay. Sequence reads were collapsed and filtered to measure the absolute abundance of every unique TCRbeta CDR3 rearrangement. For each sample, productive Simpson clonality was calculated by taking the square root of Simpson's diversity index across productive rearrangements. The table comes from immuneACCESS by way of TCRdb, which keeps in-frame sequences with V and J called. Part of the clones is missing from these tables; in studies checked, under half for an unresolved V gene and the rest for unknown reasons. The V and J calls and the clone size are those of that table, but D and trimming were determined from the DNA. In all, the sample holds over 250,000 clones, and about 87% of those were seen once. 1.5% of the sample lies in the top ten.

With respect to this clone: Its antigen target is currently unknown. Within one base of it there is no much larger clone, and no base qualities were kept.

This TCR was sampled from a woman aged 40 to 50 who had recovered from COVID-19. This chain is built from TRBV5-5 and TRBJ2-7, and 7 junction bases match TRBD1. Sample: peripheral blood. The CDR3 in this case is CASSLEGALSYEQYF. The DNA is TGTGCCAGCAGTCTCGAGGGGGCCCTCTCCTACGAGCAGTACTTC.